Described below is a single T cell receptor (beta chain) sequence and its context. Antigen unknown. This sample is part of a study of shared clonotypes between healthy human individuals. Points from the study as a whole: The represented genetic and exposure-history diversity was limited by the small number of donors. The sole specimen, blood, was sampled, and tissue repertoires likely differ.

Over several immunoSEQ plates, each subset's genomic DNA was distributed in even portions. Sorted-subset replicate PCRs used around 200 ng of genomic DNA. This amount corresponded to 30,000 to 35,000 T cell genomes. Profiled with immunoSEQ multiplex PCR; TCRdb holds only in-frame clones, not every one. Counted here are millions of clones, 93% occurring once; the ten biggest clones make up 0.39%. The CDR3 runs 18 residues. Per the germline V gene, CDR1 is SGHDT and CDR2 is YYEEEE. V was clipped by 1 base and J by 4 bases; unmatched bases: 6. What was sequenced was naive CD4+ T cells from PBMCs. The subset is: CD45RA+ positively selected. This receptor was taken from a man in his late teens or twenties in good health. Some clones in this sample may be carry-over from other donors' samples. The chain joins TRBV5-6 to TRBJ2-2; 14 nucleotides match TRBD2. This CDR3 is CASSLPGLAGVSTGELFF. The CDR3 DNA is TGTGCCAGCAGCTTGCCGGGACTAGCGGGAGTAAGCACCGGGGAGCTGTTTTTT.